This T cell receptor (beta chain) originates from a study of OX40 agonist ivuxolimab in advanced cancers. About the study: Three dose-escalation patients had partial responses: one with hepatocellular carcinoma and two with cutaneous melanoma.

The assay was immunoSEQ multiplex PCR, and TCRdb's table has in-frame clones only and misses some. The sample includes 90,000 to 100,000 clones, around 85% of them seen just once. Looked up from germline, CDR1 is SGHRS and CDR2 is YFSETQ. The CDR3 covers 14 residues. V lost 0 bases to trimming and J lost 4 bases, with 7 bases between them. Study results and limitations: Compared with others, partial responders at 0.1-3.0 mg/kg displayed clonal expansion among the lowest. Low normalized T-cell clonal expansion also characterized some of the nonresponders. Expanded clones tended on average to be more numerous among CD8+ T cells than CD4+.

On this clone itself: Its target is unknown.

The chain joins TRBV5-1 to TRBJ1-4; D unclear. This TCR was sampled from an adult with an advanced solid tumor such as melanoma, head and neck, liver or kidney cancer. This specimen consisted of CD4+ or CD8+ T cells sorted from blood, obtained in a trial of the OX40 agonist ivuxolimab. CDR3 DNA: TGCGCCAGCAGCTTGGCCGCGGATAATGAAAAACTGTTTTTT. Its translation: CASSLAADNEKLFF.